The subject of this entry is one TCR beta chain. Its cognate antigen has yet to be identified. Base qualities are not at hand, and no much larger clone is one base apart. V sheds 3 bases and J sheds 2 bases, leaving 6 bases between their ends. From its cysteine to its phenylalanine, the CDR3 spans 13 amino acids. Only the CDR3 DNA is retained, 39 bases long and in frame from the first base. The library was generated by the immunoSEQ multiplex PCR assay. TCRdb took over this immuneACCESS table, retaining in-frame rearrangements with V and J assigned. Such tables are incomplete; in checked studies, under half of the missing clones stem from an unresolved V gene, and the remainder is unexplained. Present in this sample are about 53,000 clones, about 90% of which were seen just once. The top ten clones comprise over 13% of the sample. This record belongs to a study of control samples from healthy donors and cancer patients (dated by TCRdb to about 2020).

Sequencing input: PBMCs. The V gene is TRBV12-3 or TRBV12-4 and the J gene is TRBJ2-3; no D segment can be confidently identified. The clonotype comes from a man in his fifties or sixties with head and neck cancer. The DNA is TGTGCCAGCAGTTTTTTGGACACAGATACGCAGTATTTT. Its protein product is CASSFLDTDTQYF.